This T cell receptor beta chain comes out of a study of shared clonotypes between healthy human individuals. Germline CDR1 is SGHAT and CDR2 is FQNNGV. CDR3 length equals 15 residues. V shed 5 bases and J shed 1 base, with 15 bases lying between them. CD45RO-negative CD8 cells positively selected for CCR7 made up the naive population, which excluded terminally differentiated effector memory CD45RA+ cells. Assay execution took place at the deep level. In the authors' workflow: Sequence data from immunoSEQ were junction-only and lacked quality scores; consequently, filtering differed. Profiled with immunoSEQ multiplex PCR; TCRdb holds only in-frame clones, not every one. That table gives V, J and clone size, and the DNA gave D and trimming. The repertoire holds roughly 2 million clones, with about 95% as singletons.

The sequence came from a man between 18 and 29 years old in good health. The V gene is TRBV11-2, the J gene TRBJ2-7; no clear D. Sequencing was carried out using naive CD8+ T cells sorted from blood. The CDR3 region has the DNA TGTGCCAGCAGCAGCGAAGGTCTTGAATCCTACGAGCAGTACTTC. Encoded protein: CASSSEGLESYEQYF.